The entry below describes one TCR beta chain. Under the authors' procedure: Estimated nucleated cell counts came from reference gene primer amplification. Clones were sequenced by immunoSEQ multiplex PCR, and TCRdb holds only the in-frame ones, with some missing. The DNA gave D and trimming, while V, J and clone size come from that table. The sample yields 350,000 to 400,000 clones, approximately 91% seen once. Categorization into cohorts depended on clinical history that participants reported. The data are from a study of blood T cell repertoires in COVID-19. Turning to the study itself: PBMCs, B-cell-depleted T cells, or T cells were the source of the cDNA or gDNA that made up the material.

The CDR3 extends over 17 amino acids. J was trimmed by 3 bases and V by 3 bases; bases with no gene match: 11. Germline V CDR1 and CDR2: SGHNT, YYREEE (reference sequence). The receptor was isolated from a woman between 40 and 50 years old who had been exposed to COVID-19. The sample was PBMCs or T cells enriched from blood (not recorded which). The chain recombines TRBV5-4 with TRBJ2-2; the match to TRBD1 covers 7 bases. CDR3 protein: CASSSVVGGRYTGELFF. The CDR3 DNA reads as TGTGCCAGCAGCTCAGTAGTAGGGGGCAGGTACACCGGGGAGCTGTTTTTT.